These 8 T cell receptor beta chains originate from one sample sequenced in a study. TCRdb called the 5' RACE reads again in MiXCR, with one record for every CDR3 protein. The top ten clones hold 2.9% of a sample with about 9,000 distinct CDR3 sequences, around 44% of them seen once. Treg sorting used a CD4+CD25+CD127-/low gate. The sample comprised Tregs sorted from a lymph node. The receptors were sampled from a female donor with breast cancer.

The chain is built from TRBV6-5 and TRBJ2-7; 7 bases match TRBD1. Germline CDR1 reads MNHEY; CDR2 reads SVGAGI. Unmatched junction bases numbered 5, after V lost 7 bases and J lost 2 bases. CDR3 length: 13 amino acids. The CDR3 sequence is CASNRQGTYEQYF. CDR3 nucleotides: TGTGCCAGCAACAGACAGGGAACCTACGAGCAGTACTTC.

J is TRBJ2-7 and V is TRBV27; TRBD2 matches at 7 bases. V shed 5 bases, J shed 0 bases, and the junction held 10 bases outside the gene matches. Germline V gene sequence: CDR1 MNHEY, CDR2 SMNVEV (reference sequence). This CDR3 contains 16 residues. The CDR3 bases are TGTGCCAGCAGTCTGGCCGCGGGAGATAACTCCTACGAGCAGTACTTC. Its protein is CASSLAAGDNSYEQYF.

V usage is TRBV25-1 and J usage is TRBJ1-1; 7 nucleotides align to TRBD1. Germline values: CDR1 MGHDK, CDR2 SYGVNS. The V gene end was trimmed by 4 bases and the J gene end by 3 bases; junction bases not matched to a gene: 5. The CDR3 runs 14 residues. The CDR3 here is CASSVGGGYTEAFF. CDR3 bases: TGTGCCAGCAGTGTAGGGGGCGGCTACACTGAAGCTTTCTTT. The full variable domain, with the rest looked up from reference TRBV25-1 and TRBJ1-1, is EADIYQTPRYLVIGTGKKITLECSQTMGHDKMYWYQQDPGMELHLIHYSYGVNSTEKGDLSSESTVSRIRTEHFPLTLESARPSHTSQYLCASSVGGGYTEAFFGQGTRLTVV.

This clonotype turned up a few times. The chain links TRBV4-2 to TRBJ1-3; D ambiguous. The CDR3 covers 14 residues. CDR1 and CDR2 from the germline V gene are LGHNA and YNFKEQ. Trimming cost V 1 base and J 4 bases, with 8 bases left between them. CDR3 coding DNA: TGTGCCAGCAGCCAAGGAAGGCAAGGAAACACCATATATTTT. Translating gives CASSQGRQGNTIYF.

The genes are TRBV9 and TRBJ1-2; 8 bases are shared with TRBD1. CDR1 and CDR2 (germline): SGDLS, YYNGEE. J was trimmed by 5 bases and V by 3 bases; bases with no gene match: 6. The CDR3 runs to 14 residues. CDR3 protein: CASSGRQGTYGYTF. As DNA, the CDR3 is TGTGCCAGCAGCGGCAGACAGGGGACTTATGGCTACACCTTC.

The V call is TRBV7-8, the J call TRBJ2-1; D might be TRBD1 or TRBD2, each matching 5 bases. V lost 5 bases, J lost 7 bases, and 18 bases lay in between. Germline V gene data show CDR1 as SGHVS and CDR2 as FQNEAQ. The CDR3 spans 15 residues. Here the CDR3 reads CASSPQGGRANEQFF. The DNA for the CDR3 is TGTGCCAGCAGCCCCCAGGGTGGGCGGGCGAATGAGCAGTTCTTC.

Turning to this clonotype: The conserved final phenylalanine or tryptophan is absent from the CDR3, which likely points to a read error. The chain carries TRBV28 and TRBJ2-7; 7 positions match TRBD2. The V gene's germline CDR1 is MDHEN and CDR2 SYDVKM. The CDR3 length is 15 residues. V shed 4 bases, J shed 1 base, and the junction held 7 bases outside the gene matches. The chain's CDR3 is CASSWGGEGSYEQYL. The CDR3 DNA is TGTGCCAGCAGTTGGGGAGGGGAGGGATCCTACGAGCAGTACCTC.

The rearrangement joins TRBV5-1 to TRBJ2-2; D may be TRBD1 (7 bases). V lost 4 bases and J 4 bases, leaving 20 bases between the germline ends. This CDR3 spans 17 amino acids. Germline V CDR1 and CDR2: SGHRS, YFSETQ. The CDR3, as DNA: TGCGCCAGCAGCCGCCGAGGGCCAGGGGGGACCACCGGGGAGCTGTTTTTT. Translated: CASSRRGPGGTTGELFF.